This T cell receptor (beta chain) comes out of a study of T-cell memory formation after mild COVID-19. The CDR3 has 14 residues. The ends were cut back, 2 bases at V and 6 bases at J, with 13 bases in the middle. Germline V gene data show CDR1 as SGDLS and CDR2 as YYNGEE. Study-wide points: A balance of CD4 and CD8 characterized clones contracting day 15 to 85, whereas later expanders leaned CD4+. Contracting CD4+ clones lay largely in CM and EM, with CD8+ ones residing in EMRA.

From 5'RACE with constant-segment primers came TCR alpha and TCR beta cDNA libraries that carried sample barcodes and UMIs. Via MiXCR, TCRdb re-called the 5' RACE reads, giving one row per CDR3 protein. The sample holds over 10,000 distinct CDR3 sequences, 15% to 20% seen once. This clonotype came up a few times. Its matching antigen is unknown. The specimen sequenced was PBMCs or a T cell subset sorted from them (not recorded which). This TCR derives from a man aged 18 to 35 who had mild COVID-19 (a few samples of this study predate the infection). Cell type and time point are not known. V is TRBV9 and J is TRBJ2-3; D is possibly TRBD1 or TRBD2 (5 bases each). CDR3 in amino acids: CASSVRGPPDTQYF. As DNA, the CDR3 is TGTGCCAGCAGCGTCCGGGGCCCCCCCGATACGCAGTATTTT.